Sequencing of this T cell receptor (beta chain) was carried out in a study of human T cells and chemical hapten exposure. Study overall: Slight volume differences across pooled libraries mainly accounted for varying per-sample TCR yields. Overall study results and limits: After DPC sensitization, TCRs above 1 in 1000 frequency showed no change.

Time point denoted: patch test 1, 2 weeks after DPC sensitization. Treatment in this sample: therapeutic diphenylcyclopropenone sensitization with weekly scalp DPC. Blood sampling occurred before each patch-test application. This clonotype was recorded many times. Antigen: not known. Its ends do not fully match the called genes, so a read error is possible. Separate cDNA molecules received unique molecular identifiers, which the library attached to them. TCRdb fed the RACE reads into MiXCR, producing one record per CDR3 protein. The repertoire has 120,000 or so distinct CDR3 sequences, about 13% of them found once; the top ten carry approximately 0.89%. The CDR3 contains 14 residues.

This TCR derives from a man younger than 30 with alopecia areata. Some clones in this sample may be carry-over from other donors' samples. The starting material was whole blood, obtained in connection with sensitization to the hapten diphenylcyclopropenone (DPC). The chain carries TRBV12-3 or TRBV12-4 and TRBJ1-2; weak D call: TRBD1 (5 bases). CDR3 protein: CASSLARGKGGYTF. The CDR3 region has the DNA TGTGCCAGCAGTCTAGCCCGGGGGAAAGGGGGCTACACCTTC.